The source of this T cell receptor beta chain is a study of OX40 agonist ivuxolimab in advanced cancers. Turning to the study itself: Under the entry rules, prior anti-PD-1, anti-PD-L1 or anti-CTLA-4 therapy was allowed, and less than 50% had some.

Details on this clone: As yet, its antigen is unknown.

The V and J ends lost 3 bases and 2 bases, in that order; junction bases with no gene match: 2. Germline values: CDR1 GTSNPN, CDR2 SVGIG (reference sequence). This CDR3 is built from 14 residues. Whole-study results and caveats: At 0.1 to 3.0 mg/kg, CD4+ and CD8+ blood T cells expanded clonally by week 6. The mean number of expanded clones was higher in CD8+ T cells than in CD4+.

The repertoire was sequenced with immunoSEQ multiplex PCR; TCRdb's copy has only in-frame clones and lacks some. In the table there are 40,000 to 60,000 clones, nearly 80% of which are singletons. The clonotype originates from an adult with an advanced solid tumor such as melanoma, head and neck, liver or kidney cancer. The sample consisted of CD4+ or CD8+ T cells sorted from blood, taken in a trial of the OX40 agonist ivuxolimab. The chain has TRBV30 and TRBJ1-5; 9 bases line up with TRBD1. For the CDR3, the DNA is TGTGCCTGGAGGGGGGACAGGGGCAATCAGCCCCAGCATTTT. The encoded protein is CAWRGDRGNQPQHF.